Listed below are T cell receptor beta chains from one sample, sequenced in a study of blood T cell repertoires in COVID-19. Profiled with immunoSEQ multiplex PCR; TCRdb holds only in-frame clones, not every one. The sample records hundreds of thousands of clones, 83% being singletons. The sequenced sample was peripheral blood. The receptors come from a woman younger than 45 with COVID-19, enrolled during active disease. Each CDR3 is given with its conserved first and last residue. A D gene is named only where the DNA matches it firmly. Clone size is stated in some rows and not others, as once, few, many or a class when expanded.

V,D,J,size,DNA,CDR3
TRBV19,TRBD1,TRBJ2-2,-,TGTGCCAGTAGTCAGGGGGCGGTAAACACCGGGGAGCTGTTTTTT,CASSQGAVNTGELFF
TRBV7-2,TRBD1,TRBJ1-1,-,TGTGCCAGCAGCGTCACAGGGGGCGGGAACACTGAAGCTTTCTTT,CASSVTGGGNTEAFF
TRBV5-4,TRBD2,TRBJ2-1,-,TGTGCCAGCAGCACCGGGACTAGCGGGGGCGAGCAGTTCTTC,CASSTGTSGGEQFF
TRBV7-2,-,TRBJ1-5,once,TGTGCCAGCAGCTTAGCACGGGGGGATCAGCCCCAGCATTTT,CASSLARGDQPQHF
TRBV7-9,TRBD1,TRBJ2-7,-,TGTGCCAGCAGCTGGAAGCCGGGACAGTTCTCCCTAGAGCAGTACTTC,CASSWKPGQFSLEQYF
TRBV4-1,-,TRBJ1-1,once,TGCGCCAGCAGCCAAACGCAGGGGCGAGGGAACACTGAAGCTTTCTTT,CASSQTQGRGNTEAFF
TRBV7-2,-,TRBJ1-3,-,TGTGCCAGCAGCCAGGGAGGAAACACCATATATTTT,CASSQGGNTIYF
TRBV27,-,TRBJ2-1,-,TGTGCCAGCAGCTCCCCGTTGGCGCAGGCCTACAATGAGCAGTTCTTC,CASSSPLAQAYNEQFF
TRBV7-9,TRBD1,TRBJ1-5,once,TGTGCCAGCAGCCCCCAGACAGGGACTAGCAATCAGCCCCAGCATTTT,CASSPQTGTSNQPQHF
TRBV28,TRBD1,TRBJ1-5,-,TGTGCCAGCAGCCCACGACAGGGAAGCAATCAGCCCCAGCATTTT,CASSPRQGSNQPQHF
TRBV6-5,TRBD2,TRBJ2-2,-,TGTGCCAGCAAGTTGATAGCGGGACCCGGGGAGCTGTTTTTT,CASKLIAGPGELFF
TRBV18,-,TRBJ1-1,-,TGTGCCAGCTCTTCCGGTGTGGACACTGAAGCTTTCTTT,CASSSGVDTEAFF
TRBV11-2,-,TRBJ1-2,-,TGTGCCAGCAGCTTAGATAGCTATGGCTACACCTTC,CASSLDSYGYTF
TRBV12-5,-,TRBJ2-5,once,TGTGCTAGTGGTTTGGTACCCTACTCGGGGACCCAGTACTTC,CASGLVPYSGTQYF
TRBV5-6,TRBD1,TRBJ1-2,-,TGTGCCAGCAGAACGGACAGGGCTAACTATGGCTACACCTTC,CASRTDRANYGYTF
TRBV14,-,TRBJ2-4,-,TGTGCCAGCAGCCAAGATGGCCTCAGGAACATTCAGTACTTC,CASSQDGLRNIQYF
TRBV28,-,TRBJ1-5,few,TGTGCCAGCAGTTTGGCGGACTTGTCTAGCAATCAGCCCCAGCATTTT,CASSLADLSSNQPQHF
TRBV18,TRBD1,TRBJ1-1,-,TGTGCCAGCTCACCTCCGGGACAGGGACTCTACACGACTGAAGCTTTCTTT,CASSPPGQGLYTTEAFF
TRBV15,-,TRBJ2-1,many,TGTGCCACCAGCAGAGATGGGTGGGCCCGGGGAGCCACCTCCTACAATGAGCAGTTCTTC,CATSRDGWARGATSYNEQFF
TRBV9,-,TRBJ2-5,-,TGTGCCAGCAGCGTAGATGAAGAGCGAGAGACCCAGTACTTC,CASSVDEERETQYF
TRBV5-6,-,TRBJ1-1,once,TGTGCCAGCAGCTTGAAGCAGAACACTGAAGCTTTCTTT,CASSLKQNTEAFF
TRBV5-1,TRBD1,TRBJ2-1,-,TGCGCCAGCAGCTGGGACAGGGGGGATTACAATGAGCAGTTCTTC,CASSWDRGDYNEQFF
TRBV5-4,-,TRBJ1-2,few,TGTGCCAGCAGCCAGCTTCAGGGTGAGGGCTACACCTTC,CASSQLQGEGYTF
TRBV7-9,-,TRBJ2-3,-,TGTGCCAGCAGCCCCACCTTGCGGGGTGCAAGCACAGATACGCAGTATTTT,CASSPTLRGASTDTQYF
TRBV18,-,TRBJ2-7,-,TGTGCCAGCTCACCACTTATGAAGCAAATCGAGCAGTACTTC,CASSPLMKQIEQYF
TRBV11-2,TRBD1,TRBJ1-3,-,TGTGCCAGCAGCGCGGACAGGGGTCCTGGAAACACCATATATTTT,CASSADRGPGNTIYF
TRBV3-1/TRBV3-2,TRBD1,TRBJ2-7,-,TGTGCCAGCAGCTCGTCCTTTCCGGGACAGGGGTTCCACGAGCAGTACTTC,CASSSSFPGQGFHEQYF
TRBV6-2/TRBV6-3,-,TRBJ2-1,-,TGTGCCAGCAGTTACACTCACCTTGGGCACAATGAGCAGTTCTTC,CASSYTHLGHNEQFF
TRBV6-2/TRBV6-3,-,TRBJ2-5,-,TGTGCCAGCAGTTCCCTTTTAACGGGAAGGGAAGAGACCCAGTACTTC,CASSSLLTGREETQYF
TRBV3-1/TRBV3-2,-,TRBJ2-7,-,TGTGCCAGCAGCCAGGAACACAGTGGCCCCTACGAGCAGTACTTC,CASSQEHSGPYEQYF
TRBV6-5,TRBD1,TRBJ1-1,few,TGTGCCAGCAAGGACAGGGGGCGCGCTGAAGCTTTCTTT,CASKDRGRAEAFF
TRBV18,-,TRBJ1-6,-,TGTGCCAGCTCACCACTAGAGAGGGATTCACCCCTCCACTTT,CASSPLERDSPLHF
TRBV27,TRBD1,TRBJ1-1,-,TGTGCCAGCAGTTTATCTAAAGGGGGCCCTGAAGCTTTCTTT,CASSLSKGGPEAFF
TRBV30,TRBD1,TRBJ1-2,-,TGTGCCTGGGGACAGGGTTCCTATGGCTACACCTTC,CAWGQGSYGYTF
TRBV5-8,TRBD1,TRBJ2-2,many,TGTGCCAGCAGCTTCGGACAGGGATTCACCGGGGAGCTGTTTTTT,CASSFGQGFTGELFF
TRBV18,-,TRBJ1-4,-,TGTGCCAGCTCACCAGGCCAACAGGGTCGGAAACTGTTTTTT,CASSPGQQGRKLFF
TRBV5-6,-,TRBJ1-4,-,TGTGCCAGCAGCTTGGAGGAGGGGAATGAAAAACTGTTTTTT,CASSLEEGNEKLFF